The entry below describes one T cell receptor (beta chain). The antigen it binds to is not known. A read error may explain this, as a much larger clone is one base away. Amplification of TCR beta CDR3 regions was carried out from RNA transcripts. A first-round RT-PCR of the TCR CDR3 used the HTBI primer set with the Qiagen OneStep RT-PCR kit. Libraries were constructed in a second round of multiplex PCR, after which size selection and purification were performed. Paired-end sequencing of the libraries was performed with 100 bp reads on an Illumina HiSeq2000. As for how the authors treated the data: SOAPnuke was used to process the raw data, removing reads that contained adapters or uncalled bases, had a mean Phred below 15, or lacked an exact match to the constant primer or identifier. High-quality paired reads were merged using COPE v1.2.5, and each unique nucleotide sequence was defined as a clonotype. Clonotypes were aligned to IMGT TRBV, TRBD and TRBJ reference segments using MiTCR v1.1. Only V-J combinations with frequency above 0.0001, covering about 99% of repertoires, were analysed. The TCS score was defined as F50 (clonal expansion) divided by E x V (chaos), with BLOSUM62-based TCRdist calculated between CDR3 peptides within each V-J. Welch's t-statistics and random forest reduced approximately 520 V-J features to roughly 13, which were used in a naive Bayes classifier (R e1071). The similarity between thyroid and blood repertoires was quantified using the Morisita-Horn index. The public reads were run again by TCRdb, first through fastp at Q25 and then through MiXCR, and only productive beta chains were kept. Identical CDR3 protein sequences are pooled into one entry, listed with their most common genes and DNA. TCRdb, not the original authors, processed these V and J calls. The sample records hundreds of thousands of distinct CDR3 sequences, around 39% of which are singletons. Roughly 8.3% of the sample belongs to the ten largest clones.

Stable Graves' hyperthyroidism was defined as no progression to ophthalmopathy during 18 months of follow-up. Hyperthyroidism patients were newly diagnosed, with disease duration under 2 months, and aged 18 to 65 years. Exclusion was applied to patients with uncontrolled infections, other autoimmune diseases, pregnancy or lactation. Clinical symptoms, serum thyroxine and TRAb, thyroid ultrasound, and orbital computed tomography formed the basis for the diagnoses. PBMCs were isolated from 10 ml of fresh peripheral blood by Ficoll-Paque density gradient centrifugation. Total RNA was extracted using Trizol reagent, and RNA quality was assessed on an Agilent 2100 Bioanalyzer. As encoded in the germline V gene, CDR1 is KGHDR while CDR2 is SFDVKD. At the junction V is shortened by 3 bases and J by 5 bases; bases outside the gene matches: 2. From the cysteine up to the phenylalanine, the CDR3 has a length of 13 residues. The DNA shown is the 39-base CDR3, in frame from base 1.

The entry originates in a study of T cells in Graves' hyperthyroidism and ophthalmopathy (dated by TCRdb to 2018 to 2020). Concerning the study at large: Peripheral blood samples were taken at initial diagnosis, before any treatment was given. The 75 to 100 discovery patients were divided at random into training and test sets in a 7:3 ratio. Prospective prediction of ophthalmopathy was tested in an independent validation cohort consisting of some 20 hyperthyroidism patients and some 15 patients who later progressed to ophthalmopathy. To identify distinguishing TCR V-J signatures, a discovery cohort of 90 to 100 patients was used, comprising roughly 45 with Graves' ophthalmopathy and 57 with stable Graves' hyperthyroidism. Once sampling was done, hyperthyroidism patients were given methimazole at a starting dose of 30 mg daily, whereas ophthalmopathy patients were given high-dose intravenous methylprednisolone. TCR Vbeta CDR3 sequencing of approximately 140 peripheral blood samples (fewer than 45 ophthalmopathy, about 75 hyperthyroidism and approximately 17 progressor patients) is reported in the paper. In addition, the study compared T-cell repertoires in thyroid tissue and in blood from about six Graves' hyperthyroidism patients.

The paper as a whole reports these results and caveats: A 13 V-J signature model separated ophthalmopathy from stable hyperthyroidism, with roughly 88% sensitivity and around 84% specificity in cross-validation and 80%/75% in testing. Most expanded thyroid clonotypes (frequency above 0.001) were also detected in blood, suggesting blood repertoires may reflect thyroid immune responses. During validation, the model predicted progression to ophthalmopathy a median of approximately six months ahead of onset, with approximately 71% sensitivity and less than 85% specificity. Sample size was not statistically predetermined, and blinding of investigators to group allocation was not performed.

The specimen sequenced was blood. This chain joins TRBV24-1 to TRBJ1-2; 7 nucleotides in the junction match TRBD1. This clonotype originated in a man younger than 35 with Graves' hyperthyroidism. Here the CDR3 is given as CATSDKQGYGYTF. The DNA reads TGTGCCACCAGTGATAAACAGGGGTATGGCTACACCTTC.